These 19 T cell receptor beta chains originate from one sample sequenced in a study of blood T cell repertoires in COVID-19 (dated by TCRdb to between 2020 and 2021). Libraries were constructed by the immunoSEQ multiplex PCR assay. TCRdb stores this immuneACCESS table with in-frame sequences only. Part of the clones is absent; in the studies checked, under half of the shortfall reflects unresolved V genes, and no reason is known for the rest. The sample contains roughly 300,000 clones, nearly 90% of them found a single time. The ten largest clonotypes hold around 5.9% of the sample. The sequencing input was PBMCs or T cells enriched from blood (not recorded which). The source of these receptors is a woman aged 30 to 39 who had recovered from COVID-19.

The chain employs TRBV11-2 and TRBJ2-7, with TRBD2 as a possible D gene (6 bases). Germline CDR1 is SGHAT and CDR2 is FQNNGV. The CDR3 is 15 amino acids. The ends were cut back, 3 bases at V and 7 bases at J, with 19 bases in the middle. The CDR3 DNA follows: TGTGCCAGCAGCTTCATAACTAGCCCCCAGGTGGAGCAGTACTTC. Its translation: CASSFITSPQVEQYF. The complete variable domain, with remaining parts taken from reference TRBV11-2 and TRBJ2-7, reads EAGVAQSPRYKIIEKRQSVAFWCNPISGHATLYWYQQILGQGPKLLIQFQNNGVVDDSQLPKDRFSAERLKGVDSTLKIQPAKLEDSAVYLCASSFITSPQVEQYFGPGTRLTVT.

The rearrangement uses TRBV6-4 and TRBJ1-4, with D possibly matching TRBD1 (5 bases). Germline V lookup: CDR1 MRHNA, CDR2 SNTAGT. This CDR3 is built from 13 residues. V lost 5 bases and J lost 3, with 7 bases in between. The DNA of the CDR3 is TGTGCCAGCAGTCGACAGTCTAATGAAAAACTGTTTTTT. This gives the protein CASSRQSNEKLFF.

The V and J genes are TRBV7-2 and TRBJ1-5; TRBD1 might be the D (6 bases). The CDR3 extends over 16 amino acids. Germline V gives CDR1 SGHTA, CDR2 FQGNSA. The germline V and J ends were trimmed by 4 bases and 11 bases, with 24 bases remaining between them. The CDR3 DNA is TGTGCCAGCAGCTCCGCCCACGCGGGGGGCCCTGGGGCCCAGCATTTT. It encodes CASSSAHAGGPGAQHF. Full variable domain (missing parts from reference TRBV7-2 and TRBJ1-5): GAGVSQSPSNKVTEKGKDVELRCDPISGHTALYWYRQSLGQGLEFLIYFQGNSAPDKSGLPSDRFSAERTGGSVSTLTIQRTQQEDSAVYLCASSSAHAGGPGAQHFGDGTRLSIL.

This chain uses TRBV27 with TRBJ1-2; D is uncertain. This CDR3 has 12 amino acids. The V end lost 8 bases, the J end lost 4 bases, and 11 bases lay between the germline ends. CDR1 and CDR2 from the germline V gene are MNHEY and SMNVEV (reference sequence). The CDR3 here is CASGEGGYGYTF. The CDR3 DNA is TGTGCCAGCGGGGAGGGCGGCTATGGCTACACCTTC.

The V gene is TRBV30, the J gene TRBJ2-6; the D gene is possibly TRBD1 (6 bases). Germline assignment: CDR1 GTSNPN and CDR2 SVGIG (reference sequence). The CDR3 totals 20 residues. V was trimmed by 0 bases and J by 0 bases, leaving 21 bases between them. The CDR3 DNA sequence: TGTGCCTGGAGTGTACTAGATCTCGGACAGTACCGCTCTGGGGCCAACGTCCTGACTTTC. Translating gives CAWSVLDLGQYRSGANVLTF.

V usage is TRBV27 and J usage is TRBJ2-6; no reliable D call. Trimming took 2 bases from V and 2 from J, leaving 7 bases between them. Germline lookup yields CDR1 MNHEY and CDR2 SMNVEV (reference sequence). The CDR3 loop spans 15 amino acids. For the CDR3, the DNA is TGTGCCAGCAGTTTAGGTGGAGCTGGGGCCAACGTCCTGACTTTC. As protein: CASSLGGAGANVLTF.

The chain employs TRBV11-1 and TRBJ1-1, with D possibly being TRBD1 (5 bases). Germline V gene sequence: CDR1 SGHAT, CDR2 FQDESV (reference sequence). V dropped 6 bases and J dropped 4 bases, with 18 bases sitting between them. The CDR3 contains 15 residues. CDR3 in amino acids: CASRPSAGVSTEAFF. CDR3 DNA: TGTGCCAGCAGGCCCTCGGCGGGGGTGAGCACTGAAGCTTTCTTT.

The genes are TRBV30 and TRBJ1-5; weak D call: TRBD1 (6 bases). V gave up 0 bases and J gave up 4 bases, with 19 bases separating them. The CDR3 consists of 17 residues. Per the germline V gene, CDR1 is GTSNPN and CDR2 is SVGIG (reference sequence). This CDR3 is CAWSVGTRTVTNQPQHF. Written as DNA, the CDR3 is TGTGCCTGGAGTGTCGGAACCCGGACAGTTACTAATCAGCCCCAGCATTTT.

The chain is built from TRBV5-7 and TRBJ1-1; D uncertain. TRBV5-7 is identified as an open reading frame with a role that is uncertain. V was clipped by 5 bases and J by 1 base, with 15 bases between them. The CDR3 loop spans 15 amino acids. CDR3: CASRCRTGRNTEAFF. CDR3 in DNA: TGTGCCAGCAGGTGTAGAACCGGGAGGAACACTGAAGCTTTCTTT.

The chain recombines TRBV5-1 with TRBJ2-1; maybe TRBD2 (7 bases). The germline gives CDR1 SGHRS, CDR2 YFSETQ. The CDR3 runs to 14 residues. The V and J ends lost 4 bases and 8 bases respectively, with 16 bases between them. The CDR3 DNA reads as TGCGCCAGCAGCGAGGGGGGGCTAGTCGATGAGCAGTTCTTC. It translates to CASSEGGLVDEQFF.

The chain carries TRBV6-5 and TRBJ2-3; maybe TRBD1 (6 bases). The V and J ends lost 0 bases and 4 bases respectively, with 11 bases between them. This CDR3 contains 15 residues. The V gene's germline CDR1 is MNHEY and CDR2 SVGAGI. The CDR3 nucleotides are TGTGCCAGCAGTTACTCCAGGGGATTACCAGATACGCAGTATTTT. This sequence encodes CASSYSRGLPDTQYF.

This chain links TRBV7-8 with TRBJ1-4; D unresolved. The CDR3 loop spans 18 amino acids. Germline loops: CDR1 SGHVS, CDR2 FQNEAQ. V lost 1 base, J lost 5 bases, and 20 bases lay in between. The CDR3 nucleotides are TGTGCCAGCAGCTTAGTTAGGTGGTCCCGGGAGGTAAATGAAAAACTGTTTTTT. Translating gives CASSLVRWSREVNEKLFF. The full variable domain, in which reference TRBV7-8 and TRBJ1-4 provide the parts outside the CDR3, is GAGVSQSPRYKVAKRGQDVALRCDPISGHVSLFWYQQALGQGPEFLTYFQNEAQLDKSGLPSDRFFAERPEGSVSTLKIQRTQQEDSAVYLCASSLVRWSREVNEKLFFGSGTQLSVL.

CDR3 residues: CASSFGGAPNTEAFF. The DNA for the CDR3 is TGTGCCAGCAGTTTCGGCGGGGCCCCGAACACTGAAGCTTTCTTT. The chain is built from TRBV6-2 or TRBV6-3 and TRBJ1-1; D is possibly TRBD1 (5 bases). Germline assignment: CDR1 MNHEY and CDR2 SVGEGT. This CDR3 has 15 residues. The V end was cut by 4 bases, the J end by 1 base, with 13 bases between.

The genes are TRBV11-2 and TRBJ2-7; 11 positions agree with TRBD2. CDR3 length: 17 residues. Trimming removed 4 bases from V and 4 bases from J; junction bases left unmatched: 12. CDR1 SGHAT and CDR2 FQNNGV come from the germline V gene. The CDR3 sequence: CASSSSLAGGPRYEQYF. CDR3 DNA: TGTGCCAGCAGCTCTTCTTTAGCGGGGGGGCCGAGATACGAGCAGTACTTC.

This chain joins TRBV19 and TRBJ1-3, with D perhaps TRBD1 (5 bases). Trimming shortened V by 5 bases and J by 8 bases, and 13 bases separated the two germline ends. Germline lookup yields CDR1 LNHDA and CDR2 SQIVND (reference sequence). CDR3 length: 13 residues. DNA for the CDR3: TGTGCCAGTAGTGCCCAGGGTTCTGACACCATATATTTT. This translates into CASSAQGSDTIYF.

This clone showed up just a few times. The CDR3 DNA sequence: TGTGCCAGCACCGCCGGGACAGAGAATGAAAAACTGTTTTTT. Its protein is CASTAGTENEKLFF. V usage is TRBV7-9 and J usage is TRBJ1-4; 7 positions match TRBD1. With 7 bases clipped from V and 5 bases from J, the junction kept 7 bases outside the gene matches. The CDR3 totals 14 residues. Germline V gene sequence: CDR1 SEHNR, CDR2 FQNEAQ (reference sequence).

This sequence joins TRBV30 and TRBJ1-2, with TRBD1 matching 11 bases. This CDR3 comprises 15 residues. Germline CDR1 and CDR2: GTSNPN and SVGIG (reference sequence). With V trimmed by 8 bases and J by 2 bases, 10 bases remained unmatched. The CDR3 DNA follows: TGTGCCGGGCCGGGACAGGGGGTGGGGAACTATGGCTACACCTTC. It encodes CAGPGQGVGNYGYTF.

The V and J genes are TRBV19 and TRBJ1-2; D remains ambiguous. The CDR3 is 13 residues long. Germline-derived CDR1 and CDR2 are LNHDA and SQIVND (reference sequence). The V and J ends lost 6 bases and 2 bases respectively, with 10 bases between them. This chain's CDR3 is CASRTAGNYGYTF. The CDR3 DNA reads TGTGCCAGTAGGACCGCGGGCAACTATGGCTACACCTTC. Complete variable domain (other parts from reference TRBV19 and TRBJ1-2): DGGITQSPKYLFRKEGQNVTLSCEQNLNHDAMYWYRQDPGQGLRLIYYSQIVNDFQKGDIAEGYSVSREKKESFPLTVTSAQKNPTAFYLCASRTAGNYGYTFGSGTRLTVV.

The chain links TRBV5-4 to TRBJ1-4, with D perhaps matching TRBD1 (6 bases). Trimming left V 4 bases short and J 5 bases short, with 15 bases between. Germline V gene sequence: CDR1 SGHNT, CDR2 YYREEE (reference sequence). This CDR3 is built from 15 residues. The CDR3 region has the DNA TGTGCCAGCAGCCGACTGGCAGGGGAGAATGAAAAACTGTTTTTT. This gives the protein CASSRLAGENEKLFF. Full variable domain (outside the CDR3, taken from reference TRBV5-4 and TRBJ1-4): ETGVTQSPTHLIKTRGQQVTLRCSSQSGHNTVSWYQQALGQGPQFIFQYYREEENGRGNFPPRFSGLQFPNYSSELNVNALELDDSALYLCASSRLAGENEKLFFGSGTQLSVL.